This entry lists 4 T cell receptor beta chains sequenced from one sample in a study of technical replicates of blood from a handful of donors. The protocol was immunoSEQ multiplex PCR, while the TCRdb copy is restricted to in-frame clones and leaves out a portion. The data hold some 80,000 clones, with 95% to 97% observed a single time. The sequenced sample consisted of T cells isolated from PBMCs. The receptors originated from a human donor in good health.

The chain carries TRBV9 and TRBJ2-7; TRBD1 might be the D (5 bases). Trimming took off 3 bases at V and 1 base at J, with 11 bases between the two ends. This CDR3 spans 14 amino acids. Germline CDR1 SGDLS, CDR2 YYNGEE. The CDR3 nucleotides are TGTGCCAGCAGCGAGGGGTTAGGGTCCTACGAGCAGTACTTC. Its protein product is CASSEGLGSYEQYF.

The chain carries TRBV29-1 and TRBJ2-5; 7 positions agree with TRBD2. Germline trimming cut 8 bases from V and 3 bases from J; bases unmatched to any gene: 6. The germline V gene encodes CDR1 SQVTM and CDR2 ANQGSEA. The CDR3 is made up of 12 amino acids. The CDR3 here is CSIQSGEETQYF. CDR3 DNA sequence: TGCAGCATCCAAAGCGGGGAAGAGACCCAGTACTTC.

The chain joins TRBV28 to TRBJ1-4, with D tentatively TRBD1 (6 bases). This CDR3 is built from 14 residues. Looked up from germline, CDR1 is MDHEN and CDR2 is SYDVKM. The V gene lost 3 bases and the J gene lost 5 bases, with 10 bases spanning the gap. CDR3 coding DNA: TGTGCCAGCAGTTTGGGGGGGGGCAATGAAAAACTGTTTTTT. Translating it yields CASSLGGGNEKLFF.

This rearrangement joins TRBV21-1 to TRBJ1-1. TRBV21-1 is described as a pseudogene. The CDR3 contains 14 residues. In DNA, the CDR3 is TGTGCCAGCAGCAACCGCGGCAGGAACACTGAAGCTTTCTTT. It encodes CASSNRGRNTEAFF.